This T cell receptor beta chain was profiled in a study of blood T cell repertoires in COVID-19. Study context: Acute and convalescent COVID-19 specimens originated in the United States, Italy and Spain. Sources were T cells, B-cell-depleted T cells, or PBMCs; the material itself was cDNA or gDNA.

Trimming shortened V by 2 bases and J by 1 base, and 6 bases separated the two germline ends. The CDR3 sequence is 14 residues long. CDR1 and CDR2 (germline): MDHEN, SYDVKM. Authors' analysis steps: Amplification from reference gene primers served as the basis for estimated nucleated cell counts. Sequencing used immunoSEQ multiplex PCR; TCRdb keeps in-frame clones, though not all of them. For V, J and clone size, that table is used; D and trimming come from the DNA. The sample gives about 210,000 clones, 75% to 90% of which show up once; more than 4.5% is in the top ten. This sequence originates from a middle-aged woman with acute or convalescent COVID-19. The J gene is TRBJ1-5, the V gene TRBV28; D is unresolved. Specimen: peripheral blood. CDR3 amino acids: CASSLRRSNQPQHF. The CDR3 nucleotides read TGTGCCAGCAGTTTAAGGAGAAGCAATCAGCCCCAGCATTTT.